What follows are 31 T cell receptor beta chains derived from one specimen sequenced in a study of graft-versus-host responses after intestinal transplantation. Measured with immunoSEQ multiplex PCR; TCRdb has only the in-frame clones, and not every one. The top ten clones hold roughly 7% of a sample with some 1,600 clones, 60% to 80% of them seen once. Responders (around 200,000, CFSE-labeled) were co-plated with around 200,000 irradiated, violet-dye-labeled stimulators. The sample here was alloreactive CD8+ T cells from a mixed lymphocyte reaction culture, taken before transplantation. Subset described: CFSE-low proliferating T cells sorted from roughly six-day pre-transplant mixed lymphocyte reaction (GvH or HvG direction). The source of these receptors is a human patient who was an organ donor for intestinal transplantation.

J is TRBJ2-7 and V is TRBV27, with a tentative D call TRBD1 (6 bases). Trimming stripped 2 bases from V and 3 bases from J, with 11 bases between. The CDR3 has 14 residues. Per the germline V gene, CDR1 is MNHEY and CDR2 is SMNVEV (reference sequence). CDR3 in DNA: TGTGCCAGCAGTTTAGTGGGGGCCGGCTACGAGCAGTACTTC. This sequence encodes CASSLVGAGYEQYF.

The V call is TRBV28, the J call TRBJ2-7; D uncertain. Germline V gene lookup returns CDR1 MDHEN and CDR2 SYDVKM. V lost 2 bases and J lost 2, with 7 bases in between. CDR3 length: 13 residues. As DNA, the CDR3 is TGTGCCAGCAGTTTAGGAGTGGCCTACGAGCAGTACTTC. Amino acid sequence: CASSLGVAYEQYF.

This clone has just one count. The V gene is TRBV27, the J gene TRBJ2-5; no clear D. The DNA end is more similar to TRBJ2-7, so the J call may be wrong. CDR3 length: 13 amino acids. Germline CDR1 reads MNHEY; CDR2 reads SMNVEV (reference sequence). The CDR3 loop reads CASSLAGSYEQYF. The CDR3 DNA follows: TGTGCCAGCAGTTTGGCTGGATCCTACGAGCAGTACTTC.

The J gene is TRBJ1-1, the V gene TRBV28; D is possibly TRBD1 (5 bases). Germline values: CDR1 MDHEN, CDR2 SYDVKM. This CDR3 is built from 13 residues. V was shortened by 8 bases and J by 1 base, with 11 bases between the two germline ends. CDR3 loop: CASYGAGNTEAFF. The CDR3 region has the DNA TGTGCCAGCTACGGGGCCGGGAACACTGAAGCTTTCTTT.

This chain links TRBV19 with TRBJ2-2; D tentatively reads TRBD1 or TRBD2 (5 bases each). Germline CDR1 and CDR2: LNHDA and SQIVND (reference sequence). The germline V and J ends were trimmed by 5 bases and 6 bases, with 16 bases remaining between them. CDR3 length: 15 residues. For the CDR3, the DNA is TGTGCCAGTAGTCCTCACTGGGGGACGGCCGGGGAGCTGTTTTTT. Translated: CASSPHWGTAGELFF.

The chain recombines TRBV9 with TRBJ1-1, with 9 bases that match TRBD1. The CDR3 extends over 16 amino acids. The germline V gene encodes CDR1 SGDLS and CDR2 YYNGEE. Germline trimming cut 5 bases from V and 2 bases from J; bases unmatched to any gene: 10. This CDR3 is CASSQIGTGRNTEAFF. CDR3 DNA sequence: TGTGCCAGCAGTCAAATAGGGACAGGGAGAAACACTGAAGCTTTCTTT.

This clone was observed a handful of times. The chain couples TRBV19 to TRBJ2-1, with D perhaps matching TRBD2 (5 bases). Germline V CDR1 and CDR2: LNHDA, SQIVND (reference sequence). V was shortened by 5 bases and J by 3 bases, with 11 bases between the two germline ends. The CDR3 length is 14 residues. In DNA, the CDR3 is TGTGCCAGTAGTCTGGCTGGGAGCTACAATGAGCAGTTCTTC. Residues: CASSLAGSYNEQFF. The complete variable domain, with remaining parts taken from reference TRBV19 and TRBJ2-1, reads DGGITQSPKYLFRKEGQNVTLSCEQNLNHDAMYWYRQDPGQGLRLIYYSQIVNDFQKGDIAEGYSVSREKKESFPLTVTSAQKNPTAFYLCASSLAGSYNEQFFGPGTRLTVL.

This chain uses TRBV2 with TRBJ2-1, with TRBD1 matching over 8 bases. V trimming: 7 bases; J trimming: 0 bases; junction bases outside the gene matches: 5. The CDR3 contains 15 residues. Per germline, CDR1 SNHLY and CDR2 FYNNEI. The CDR3 reads CASNKDRVSYNEQFF. DNA for the CDR3: TGTGCCAGCAACAAGGACAGGGTCTCCTACAATGAGCAGTTCTTC.

The chain couples TRBV4-2 to TRBJ2-3; D is possibly TRBD2 (6 bases). V shed 3 bases and J shed 0 bases, with 13 bases lying between them. The CDR3 is 16 amino acids. CDR1 and CDR2 (germline): LGHNA, YNFKEQ. This CDR3 is CASSHAAGTSTDTQYF. The DNA of the CDR3 is TGTGCCAGCAGCCACGCGGCGGGGACTAGCACAGATACGCAGTATTTT.

The V and J genes are TRBV10-3 and TRBJ2-2; D unclear. Trimming removed 0 bases from V and 7 bases from J, with 3 bases in between. The germline gives CDR1 ENHRY, CDR2 SYGVKD. CDR3 length equals 12 residues. CDR3 coding DNA: TGTGCCATCAGTGAGTCCCGCGGGGAGCTGTTTTTT. Protein product: CAISESRGELFF.

The CDR3 DNA sequence: TGTGCCAGCAGTACGAGACAGGGTACCTACGAGCAGTACTTC. Protein: CASSTRQGTYEQYF. The chain carries TRBV27 and TRBJ2-7; 7 bases match TRBD1. Germline CDR1 is MNHEY and CDR2 is SMNVEV (reference sequence). With V trimmed by 5 bases and J by 2 bases, 6 bases remained unmatched. There are 14 residues in the CDR3.

The V gene is TRBV4-1, the J gene TRBJ1-6; D is ambiguous. CDR1 MGHRA and CDR2 YSYEKL come from the germline V gene. The CDR3 has 14 residues. V shed 3 bases and J shed 14 bases, with 17 bases lying between them. This chain's CDR3 is CASSQTGGFQTLHF. CDR3 in DNA: TGCGCCAGCAGCCAGACGGGTGGGTTTCAAACCCTCCACTTT.

The chain carries TRBV7-9 and TRBJ1-1; D possibly corresponds to TRBD1 (6 bases). Germline CDR1 is SEHNR and CDR2 is FQNEAQ (reference sequence). The CDR3 spans 14 residues. V was clipped by 7 bases and J by 4 bases, with 16 bases between them. CDR3 region: CASNTEIGGTEAFF. In DNA form, the CDR3 reads TGTGCCAGCAACACCGAAATAGGGGGCACTGAAGCTTTCTTT. The whole variable domain, filled in from reference TRBV7-9 and TRBJ1-1, reads DTGVSQNPRHKITKRGQNVTFRCDPISEHNRLYWYRQTLGQGPEFLTYFQNEAQLEKSRLLSDRFSAERPKGSFSTLEIQRTEQGDSAMYLCASNTEIGGTEAFFGQGTRLTVV.

This clone was detected only once. The gene calls are TRBV28 and TRBJ2-5; TRBD1 is a possible D gene (6 bases). Looked up from germline, CDR1 is MDHEN and CDR2 is SYDVKM. Trimming stripped 6 bases from V and 4 bases from J, with 12 bases between. CDR3 length: 13 residues. The CDR3 sequence: CASSQQGRETQYF. CDR3 nucleotide sequence: TGTGCCAGCAGCCAACAGGGCCGAGAGACCCAGTACTTC.

This CDR3 is CASSHRGVGTEAFF. CDR3 nucleotides: TGTGCCAGCAGTCATCGGGGAGTTGGCACTGAAGCTTTCTTT. The chain is built from TRBV27 and TRBJ1-1; no reliable D call. Looked up from germline, CDR1 is MNHEY and CDR2 is SMNVEV (reference sequence). Trimming took 5 bases from V and 4 from J, leaving 14 bases between them. The CDR3 covers 14 residues.

The rearrangement uses TRBV7-9 and TRBJ2-7, with a tentative D call TRBD2 (6 bases). The CDR3 contains 15 residues. The germline gives CDR1 SEHNR, CDR2 FQNEAQ (reference sequence). The ends were cut back, 2 bases at V and 1 base at J, with 12 bases in the middle. As DNA, the CDR3 is TGTGCCAGCAGCTTACCGGCGGAGGGATCCTACGAGCAGTACTTC. Its protein is CASSLPAEGSYEQYF.

The rearrangement joins TRBV27 to TRBJ2-5, with TRBD1 matching 7 bases. The CDR3 contains 14 residues. With V trimmed by 5 bases and J by 4 bases, 7 bases remained unmatched. The germline V gene has CDR1 MNHEY and CDR2 SMNVEV (reference sequence). The CDR3 DNA sequence: TGTGCCAGCAGTCTAGGGGCAGGGGGAGAGACCCAGTACTTC. Amino acid sequence: CASSLGAGGETQYF.

V gene TRBV27 combines with J gene TRBJ2-5; TRBD1 matches 7 bases. The assigned J gene may be wrong: the sequence end matches TRBJ2-7 better. This CDR3 is built from 15 residues. Looked up from germline, CDR1 is MNHEY and CDR2 is SMNVEV (reference sequence). This CDR3 reads CASSTRQGFVHEQYF. The CDR3 nucleotides read TGTGCCAGCAGTACAAGACAGGGATTCGTCCACGAGCAGTACTTC.

The chain couples TRBV5-1 to TRBJ2-5; 8 bases match TRBD2. This CDR3 region has 16 residues. The J segment lost 4 bases and the V segment lost 0 bases, leaving 8 bases of the junction unmatched. The V gene's germline CDR1 is SGHRS and CDR2 YFSETQ. The CDR3 region is CASSLGTGGTGETQYF. The CDR3 DNA reads TGCGCCAGCAGCTTGGGCACGGGAGGGACCGGAGAGACCCAGTACTTC.

The rearrangement joins TRBV27 to TRBJ2-2; D is ambiguous. Trimming left V 8 bases short and J 0 bases short, with 1 base between. The CDR3 has 11 residues. Germline loops: CDR1 MNHEY, CDR2 SMNVEV (reference sequence). The CDR3 DNA reads as TGTGCCAGCGCGAACACCGGGGAGCTGTTTTTT. It encodes CASANTGELFF.

This clone was detected only a few times. The CDR3 DNA is TGTGCCAGCAGTTTACCCTACAATGAGCAGTTCTTC. Its protein is CASSLPYNEQFF. The chain links TRBV27 to TRBJ2-1; D not certain. The CDR3 extends over 12 amino acids. The V end lost 2 bases, the J end lost 2 bases, and 1 base lay between the germline ends. Germline V CDR1 and CDR2: MNHEY, SMNVEV (reference sequence).

This chain links TRBV5-1 with TRBJ1-5; 8 bases are shared with TRBD1. Germline CDR1 SGHRS, CDR2 YFSETQ. The CDR3 is made up of 13 amino acids. V was clipped by 4 bases and J by 13 bases; unmatched bases: 10. Here the CDR3 DNA reads TGCGCCAGCAGCGATCGTACAGGGGGGAAGCAGCATTTT. This gives the protein CASSDRTGGKQHF.

The genes are TRBV6-4 and TRBJ2-2; D remains ambiguous. Trimming pared 6 bases from V and 1 base from J, leaving 15 bases between. The CDR3 length is 16 residues. The germline V gene encodes CDR1 MRHNA and CDR2 SNTAGT. The CDR3 loop is CASSTVWDLNTGELFF. CDR3 DNA: TGTGCCAGCAGCACTGTTTGGGATTTGAACACCGGGGAGCTGTTTTTT.

The chain employs TRBV5-4 and TRBJ2-1; TRBD1 matches at 9 bases. The CDR3 sequence is 13 residues long. Unmatched junction bases numbered 10, after V lost 9 bases and J lost 9 bases. Germline V gene data show CDR1 as SGHNT and CDR2 as YYREEE (reference sequence). The CDR3 DNA follows: TGTGCCATCCGGGACAGGGATAACAGTGAGCAGTTCTTC. Translated: CAIRDRDNSEQFF. Full variable domain (remainder filled in from reference TRBV5-4 and TRBJ2-1): ETGVTQSPTHLIKTRGQQVTLRCSSQSGHNTVSWYQQALGQGPQFIFQYYREEENGRGNFPPRFSGLQFPNYSSELNVNALELDDSALYLCAIRDRDNSEQFFGPGTRLTVL.

This sequence joins TRBV11-2 and TRBJ2-7; D gene unclear. The CDR3 spans 13 residues. The germline CDR1 and CDR2 sequences are SGHAT and FQNNGV. Trimming cost V 5 bases and J 4 bases, with 12 bases left between them. The CDR3: CASSLGNGYEQYF. DNA of the CDR3: TGTGCCAGCAGCCTCGGTAATGGGTACGAGCAGTACTTC.

The chain has TRBV5-1 and TRBJ2-7, with 9 bases lining up with TRBD1. The CDR3 sequence is 14 residues long. After removal of 0 bases from V and 6 bases from J, the junction contained 4 bases not matched to a gene. Germline V gene data show CDR1 as SGHRS and CDR2 as YFSETQ. CDR3 DNA: TGCGCCAGCAGCTTGGGGACAGGGGACCGCGAGCAGTACTTC. This translates into CASSLGTGDREQYF.

V and J are TRBV7-2 and TRBJ2-2; no clear D. CDR1 and CDR2 (germline): SGHTA, FQGNSA. This CDR3 is 15 amino acids long. The V and J ends lost 1 base and 1 base respectively, with 7 bases between them. CDR3 bases: TGTGCCAGCAGCTTAGTTATCGGGAACACCGGGGAGCTGTTTTTT. This sequence encodes CASSLVIGNTGELFF.

J is TRBJ1-1 and V is TRBV11-2, with 9 bases that match TRBD1. Unmatched junction bases numbered 10, after V lost 4 bases and J lost 10 bases. Germline lookup yields CDR1 SGHAT and CDR2 FQNNGV. The CDR3 is 14 residues long. In nucleotides, the CDR3 is TGTGCCAGCAGCTCTACAGGGGGCCCTAAGGGAGCTTTCTTT. Amino acids: CASSSTGGPKGAFF.

V gene TRBV5-6 combines with J gene TRBJ2-7; TRBD1 is a possible D gene (5 bases). Per germline, CDR1 SGHDT and CDR2 YYEEEE. This CDR3 contains 14 residues. Trimming removed 4 bases at V and 5 bases at J, with 16 bases between. CDR3 coding DNA: TGTGCCAGCAGCAGCAGGGCGGTGAGGAACGAGCAGTACTTC. Amino acids: CASSSRAVRNEQYF.

This clone has a handful of counts. The chain is built from TRBV5-4 and TRBJ2-5, with TRBD2 matching 7 bases. The CDR3 contains 13 residues. V was clipped by 4 bases and J by 7 bases; unmatched bases: 7. The germline gives CDR1 SGHNT, CDR2 YYREEE (reference sequence). CDR3 nucleotides: TGTGCCAGCAGCATTCGGGGGGATCCGACCCAGTACTTC. Translation gives CASSIRGDPTQYF.

Notes on this clone: The same CDR3 arises from other DNA sequences in this sample as well. The V and J genes are TRBV7-6 and TRBJ2-1; no reliable D call. The CDR3 sequence is 15 residues long. Trimming left V 0 bases short and J 10 bases short, with 16 bases between. Germline CDR1 SGHVS, CDR2 FNYEAQ. This CDR3 reads CASSLAQVESREQFF. CDR3 bases: TGTGCCAGCAGCTTAGCGCAGGTAGAGTCTCGGGAGCAGTTCTTC.